This T cell receptor beta chain was retrieved from a study of cytomegalovirus exposure and HLA in healthy donors. The table came from immunoSEQ multiplex PCR; TCRdb's copy has only in-frame clones and leaves some out. This table has 330,000 or so clones, 86% appearing once. Germline loops: CDR1 SGHVS, CDR2 FNYEAQ. With 0 bases removed from V and 3 bases from J, the gap between germline ends came to 12 bases. The CDR3 runs 16 residues. The sequence came from a woman between 18 and 29 years old in good health and CMV-seronegative. The sequencing input was PBMCs. The chain joins TRBV7-6 to TRBJ1-3; weak D call: TRBD1 (5 bases). The DNA of the CDR3 is TGTGCCAGCAGCTTAGCGCAGGGTGGTGGTGGAAACACCATATATTTT. Translating it yields CASSLAQGGGGNTIYF.